These 15 T cell receptor beta chains were all obtained from the same sample, sequenced in a study of blood T cell repertoires in COVID-19. Profiled with immunoSEQ multiplex PCR; TCRdb holds only in-frame clones, not every one. Among roughly 150,000 clones, about 86% were seen once, and the ten largest hold roughly 20%. Sequenced: peripheral blood. Source of these receptors: a woman in her sixties or seventies who had recovered from COVID-19.

This chain uses TRBV10-3 with TRBJ1-1; 7 nucleotides match TRBD1. This CDR3 has 16 amino acids. J lost 1 base, V lost 0 bases, and 5 bases had no gene match. Germline values: CDR1 ENHRY, CDR2 SYGVKD. The CDR3 DNA reads as TGTGCCATCAGTGAGTCTCAACAGGGGACGAACACTGAAGCTTTCTTT. Translation: CAISESQQGTNTEAFF.

The V gene is TRBV12-3 or TRBV12-4, the J gene TRBJ1-4; D might be TRBD1 (5 bases). The V end lost 8 bases, the J end lost 4 bases, and 11 bases lay between the germline ends. The CDR3 has 13 amino acids. The DNA of the CDR3 is TGTGCCAGCGGAGGGGCGGGTAATGAAAAACTGTTTTTT. It is translated as CASGGAGNEKLFF.

This chain links TRBV27 with TRBJ1-2; 8 nucleotides match TRBD1. Germline loops: CDR1 MNHEY, CDR2 SMNVEV (reference sequence). The CDR3 has 18 amino acids. V gave up 4 bases and J gave up 4 bases; unmatched junction bases: 17. CDR3 region: CASSYQRGAGGRGYGYTF. The DNA of the CDR3 is TGTGCCAGCAGTTACCAACGAGGGGCAGGGGGCAGGGGCTATGGCTACACCTTC.

V is TRBV19 and J is TRBJ2-3; 7 bases align to TRBD1. Germline V gene sequence: CDR1 LNHDA, CDR2 SQIVND (reference sequence). The CDR3 length is 14 residues. After removal of 1 base from V and 5 bases from J, the junction contained 3 bases not matched to a gene. The CDR3 DNA reads as TGTGCCAGTAGTATAGGACAGGGTGGAGATACGCAGTATTTT. Its protein product is CASSIGQGGDTQYF.

V gene TRBV18 combines with J gene TRBJ1-1; no clear D. CDR1 is KGHSH, CDR2 LQKENI, per germline. This CDR3 contains 13 residues. V gave up 8 bases and J gave up 1 base, with 11 bases separating them. The CDR3 sequence is CASGGSPNTEAFF. CDR3 nucleotides: TGTGCCAGCGGCGGGAGCCCGAACACTGAAGCTTTCTTT.

V is TRBV6-1 and J is TRBJ2-7, with a tentative D call TRBD2 (6 bases). The CDR3 loop spans 15 amino acids. Per germline, CDR1 MNHNS and CDR2 SASEGT. With 1 base removed from V and 1 base from J, the gap between germline ends came to 11 bases. CDR3 DNA: TGTGCCAGCAGTGAAGAGGCGGGACCATCCTACGAGCAGTACTTC. Translation gives CASSEEAGPSYEQYF.

V usage is TRBV7-2 and J usage is TRBJ1-2; D may be TRBD1 (6 bases). The length of the CDR3 is 15 residues. Germline CDR1 SGHTA, CDR2 FQGNSA. Deletions cut 5 bases from V and 4 bases from J, with 17 bases between. The CDR3 here is CASSPTGTYSYGYTF. CDR3 in DNA: TGTGCCAGCAGCCCCACAGGGACCTATTCCTATGGCTACACCTTC.

The rearrangement joins TRBV9 to TRBJ2-2; weak D call: TRBD2 (5 bases). V shed 4 bases and J shed 4 bases, with 14 bases lying between them. Germline V lookup: CDR1 SGDLS, CDR2 YYNGEE. This CDR3 comprises 15 residues. CDR3: CASSPRVFGTGELFF. The DNA for the CDR3 is TGTGCCAGCAGCCCGAGGGTATTCGGCACCGGGGAGCTGTTTTTT.

This chain uses TRBV7-2 with TRBJ1-2; no firm D call. The CDR3 sequence is 12 residues long. Germline CDR1 SGHTA, CDR2 FQGNSA. The V and J ends lost 0 bases and 6 bases respectively, with 5 bases between them. In DNA, the CDR3 is TGTGCCAGCAGCTTAGCGGCCGATGGCTACACCTTC. Translation gives CASSLAADGYTF.

The J gene is TRBJ2-3, the V gene TRBV2, with 12 bases matching TRBD1. CDR1 and CDR2 (germline): SNHLY, FYNNEI. The CDR3 length is 14 residues. With 1 base clipped from V and 14 bases from J, the junction kept 7 bases outside the gene matches. The CDR3 bases are TGTGCCAGCAGTGAAGGCGGGACAGGGGGCAAGGGGTATTTT. Encoded protein: CASSEGGTGGKGYF.

The V and J genes are TRBV7-2 and TRBJ1-3; TRBD1 aligns across 8 bases. V shed 5 bases, J shed 2 bases, and the junction held 8 bases outside the gene matches. Germline CDR1 is SGHTA and CDR2 is FQGNSA. This CDR3 contains 16 residues. The CDR3 nucleotides are TGTGCCAGCAGCCCCTACAGGGGGACGGCTGGAAACACCATATATTTT. It translates to CASSPYRGTAGNTIYF.

Notes on this clone: Other DNA sequences in the same sample also yield this CDR3. This sequence joins TRBV7-8 and TRBJ1-2; perhaps TRBD1 as D (5 bases). Per the germline V gene, CDR1 is SGHVS and CDR2 is FQNEAQ. V was pared by 1 base and J by 2 bases, with 8 bases between. This CDR3 spans 14 amino acids. The chain's CDR3 is CASSLGGLNYGYTF. CDR3 sequence (DNA): TGTGCCAGCAGCTTAGGGGGCCTAAACTATGGCTACACCTTC.

The chain carries TRBV9 and TRBJ1-2, with TRBD1 identical over 7 bases. Per germline, CDR1 SGDLS and CDR2 YYNGEE. V shed 0 bases and J 2 bases; nucleotides not matched to a gene: 10. The CDR3 runs 17 residues. The CDR3 here is CASSVAENRGPNYGYTF. CDR3 nucleotides: TGTGCCAGCAGCGTAGCCGAAAACAGGGGTCCCAACTATGGCTACACCTTC. Drawing the rest from reference TRBV9 and TRBJ1-2, the complete variable domain is DSGVTQTPKHLITATGQRVTLRCSPRSGDLSVYWYQQSLDQGLQFLIQYYNGEERAKGNILERFSAQQFPDLHSELNLSSLELGDSALYFCASSVAENRGPNYGYTFGSGTRLTVV.

This chain uses TRBV4-2 with TRBJ1-4, with 9 bases fitting TRBD1. This CDR3 has 15 residues. With V trimmed by 4 bases and J by 7 bases, 7 bases remained unmatched. CDR1 and CDR2 (germline): LGHNA, YNFKEQ. CDR3 bases: TGTGCCAGCAGCCCTCAGACAGGGGGGGGTGAAAAACTGTTTTTT. It encodes CASSPQTGGGEKLFF.

The chain joins TRBV5-1 to TRBJ2-7; 11 bases line up with TRBD2. The CDR3 runs 15 residues. Germline CDR1 SGHRS, CDR2 YFSETQ. V gave up 2 bases and J gave up 7 bases; unmatched junction bases: 8. CDR3 protein: CASSLSSGRAGEQYF. The CDR3 nucleotides read TGCGCCAGCAGCTTAAGTAGCGGGAGGGCAGGGGAGCAGTACTTC.